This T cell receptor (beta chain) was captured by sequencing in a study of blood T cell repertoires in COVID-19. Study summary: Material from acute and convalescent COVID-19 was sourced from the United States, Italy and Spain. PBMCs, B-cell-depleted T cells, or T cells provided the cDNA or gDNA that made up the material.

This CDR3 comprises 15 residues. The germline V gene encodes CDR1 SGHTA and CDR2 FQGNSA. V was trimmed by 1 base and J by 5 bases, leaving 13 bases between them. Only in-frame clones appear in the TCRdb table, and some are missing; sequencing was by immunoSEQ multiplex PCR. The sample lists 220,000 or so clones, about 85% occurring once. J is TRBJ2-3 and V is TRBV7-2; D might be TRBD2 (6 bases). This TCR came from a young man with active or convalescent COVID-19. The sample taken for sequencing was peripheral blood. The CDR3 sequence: CASSLVYGSGDTQYF. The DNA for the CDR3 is TGTGCCAGCAGCTTAGTTTACGGGAGTGGAGATACGCAGTATTTT.